These T cell receptor beta chains were read from a single sample in a study of radiotherapy plus CTLA-4 blockade in lung cancer. Some clones are missing from TCRdb's copy, which holds only in-frame ones; the method was immunoSEQ multiplex PCR. The table lists about 76,000 clones, approximately 84% of them singletons. Sequences were derived from peripheral blood, sampled from a patient treated with radiotherapy plus ipilimumab. The receptor source for this set is a human donor with non-small cell lung cancer who had stable disease on radiotherapy plus ipilimumab. The CDR3 runs from the conserved cysteine through the conserved F or W. D genes are given only for firm matches. The size entry is marked missing in some rows and otherwise reads once, few, many or a size class.

V	D	J	size	DNA	CDR3
TRBV19	NA	TRBJ2-2	NA	TGTGCCAGTAGTATAAGTGGGTATGGACGGGAGAGGGACACCGGGGAGCTGTTTTTT	CASSISGYGRERDTGELFF
TRBV30	NA	TRBJ1-5	NA	TGTGCCTGGAGTGTACCAAGGATGACATATAGCAATCAGCCCCAGCATTTT	CAWSVPRMTYSNQPQHF
TRBV25-1	NA	TRBJ1-2	NA	TGTGCCAGCAGTGGGTCCAGTCATCTGACCTTC	CASSGSSHLTF
TRBV5-1	NA	TRBJ1-1	NA	TGCGCCAGCAGCTTGAAACCGAACACTGAAGCTTTCTTT	CASSLKPNTEAFF
TRBV19	NA	TRBJ2-5	NA	TGTGCCAGTAGTATAGGGGAAACGGAGACCCAGTACTTC	CASSIGETETQYF
TRBV19	TRBD2	TRBJ2-1	NA	TGTGCCACCAAAGCGGGGGGACTCTACAATGAGCAGTTCTTC	CATKAGGLYNEQFF
TRBV4-1	TRBD1	TRBJ2-6	few	TGCGCCAGCAGCGGACAGGGGGTCACCAACGTCCTGACTTTC	CASSGQGVTNVLTF
TRBV5-1	NA	TRBJ1-4	NA	TGCGCCAGCAGTTTCCGGGACCCGAATGAAAAACTGTTTTTT	CASSFRDPNEKLFF
TRBV19	NA	TRBJ1-5	NA	TGTGCCAGTAGTGTAGGGACGGCTAGCAATCAGCCCCAGCATTTT	CASSVGTASNQPQHF
TRBV25-1	NA	TRBJ1-1	NA	TGTGCCAGCACCTCGGGACTGTTGAACACTGAAGCTTTCTTT	CASTSGLLNTEAFF
TRBV6-1	TRBD1	TRBJ2-7	NA	TGTGCCAGCAGTGCTGGGACAGGGGGCTTCTACGAGCAGTACTTC	CASSAGTGGFYEQYF
TRBV2	NA	TRBJ1-1	NA	TGTGCCAGCGGAGGGGCGAACACTGAAGCTTTCTTT	CASGGANTEAFF
TRBV28	NA	TRBJ1-1	NA	TGTGCCAGCAGCCCGAGACTAGGAAGGGCTGAAGCTTTCTTT	CASSPRLGRAEAFF
TRBV6-6	NA	TRBJ2-5	NA	TGTGCCAGCAGTGCAGGGCAAAAAGAGACCCAGTACTTC	CASSAGQKETQYF
TRBV5-1	TRBD1	TRBJ2-6	NA	TGCGCCAGCAGCTTGGCCGGGACAGGGTCTGGGGCCAACGTCCTGACTTTC	CASSLAGTGSGANVLTF
TRBV28	TRBD1	TRBJ2-7	NA	TGTGCCAGCAGTCCGGCCCGGGACAGGGGTTACGAGCAGTACTTC	CASSPARDRGYEQYF
TRBV4-1	TRBD2	TRBJ2-7	NA	TGCGCCAGCAGCCAAGCGGGAGGTGACGGTCCATCCTACGAGCAGTACTTC	CASSQAGGDGPSYEQYF
TRBV14	NA	TRBJ2-3	NA	TGTGCCAGCAGCCAAAAGCGAAGCACAGATACGCAGTATTTT	CASSQKRSTDTQYF
TRBV7-9	NA	TRBJ1-3	once	TGTGCCAGCACTGAGGGCTCTGGAAACACCATATATTTT	CASTEGSGNTIYF
TRBV28	TRBD1	TRBJ1-2	NA	TGTGCCAGCAGTTTGGGGACAGCTAACTATGGCTACACCTTC	CASSLGTANYGYTF
TRBV6-1	TRBD1	TRBJ1-2	NA	TGTGCCAGCAAAAGAGGGGGGACAGATTATGGCTACACCTTC	CASKRGGTDYGYTF
TRBV5-1	NA	TRBJ2-1	NA	TGCGCCAGCAGAAGCGTTGTGGCGAATGAGCAGTTCTTC	CASRSVVANEQFF
TRBV6-5	NA	TRBJ1-1	NA	TGTGCCAGCAGTTTGAGGGAAATCATGAACACTGAAGCTTTCTTT	CASSLREIMNTEAFF
TRBV7-9	NA	TRBJ1-1	NA	TGTGCCAGCAGCTTCACCACTGAAGCTTTCTTT	CASSFTTEAFF
TRBV9	NA	TRBJ2-7	few	TGTGCCAGCAGCGTAGGGGACTCCGGCTCCTACGAGCAGTACTTC	CASSVGDSGSYEQYF